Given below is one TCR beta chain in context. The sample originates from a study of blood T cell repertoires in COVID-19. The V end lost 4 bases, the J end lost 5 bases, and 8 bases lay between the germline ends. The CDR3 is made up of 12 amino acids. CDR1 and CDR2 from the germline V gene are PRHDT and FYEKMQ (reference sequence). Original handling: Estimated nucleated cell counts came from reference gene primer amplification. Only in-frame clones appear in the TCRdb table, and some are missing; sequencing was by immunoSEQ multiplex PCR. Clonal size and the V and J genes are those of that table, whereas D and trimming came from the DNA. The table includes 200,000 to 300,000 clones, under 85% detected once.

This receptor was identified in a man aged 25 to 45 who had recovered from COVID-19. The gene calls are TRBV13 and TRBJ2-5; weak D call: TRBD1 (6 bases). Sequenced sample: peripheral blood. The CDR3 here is CASSWGQETQYF. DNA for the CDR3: TGTGCCAGCAGCTGGGGGCAGGAGACCCAGTACTTC.